This T cell receptor beta chain came from a study of T-cell reconstitution after alpha-beta-depleted transplantation in children. CDR1 DFQATT and CDR2 SNEGSKA come from the germline V gene (reference sequence). V trimming: 3 bases; J trimming: 7 bases; junction bases outside the gene matches: 16. There are 17 residues in the CDR3. Study-wide points: Surviving recipient T cells and thymic progenitors underlay high day-60 TCRbeta diversity in some patients.

This clonotype was counted ten times or more. Its specificity is unknown. This sample's TCRbeta library carried unique molecular identifier barcodes. Each CDR3 protein gets one entry after TCRdb re-called the PCR reads with MiXCR. This table has 55,000 to 90,000 distinct CDR3 sequences, roughly 4.4% appearing once. The V call is TRBV20-1, the J call TRBJ1-4; 8 bases agree with TRBD1. The sample was PBMCs, mostly from graft donor cells, taken 180 days after TCRalphabeta/CD19-depleted stem cell transplant. This TCR derives from a boy in the first two years of life who had a stem cell transplant for acute myeloid leukemia, so the T cells may come from the graft donor. DNA of the CDR3: TGCAGTGCTAGTCCCCGGACAGGGATGGGCTGGGGTGAAAAACTGTTTTTT. Encoded protein: CSASPRTGMGWGEKLFF.